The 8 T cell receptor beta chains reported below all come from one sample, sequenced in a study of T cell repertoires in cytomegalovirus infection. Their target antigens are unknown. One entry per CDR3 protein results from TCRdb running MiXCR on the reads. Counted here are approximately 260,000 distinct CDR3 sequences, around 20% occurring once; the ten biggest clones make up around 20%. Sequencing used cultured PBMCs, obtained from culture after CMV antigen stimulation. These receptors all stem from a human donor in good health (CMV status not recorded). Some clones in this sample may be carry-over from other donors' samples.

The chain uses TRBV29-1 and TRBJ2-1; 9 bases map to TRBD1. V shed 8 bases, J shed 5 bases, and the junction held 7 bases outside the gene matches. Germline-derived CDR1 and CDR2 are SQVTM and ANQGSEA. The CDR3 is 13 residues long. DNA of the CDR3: TGCAGCTCATCGGGGACAGGGAACAATGAGCAGTTCTTC. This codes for CSSSGTGNNEQFF.

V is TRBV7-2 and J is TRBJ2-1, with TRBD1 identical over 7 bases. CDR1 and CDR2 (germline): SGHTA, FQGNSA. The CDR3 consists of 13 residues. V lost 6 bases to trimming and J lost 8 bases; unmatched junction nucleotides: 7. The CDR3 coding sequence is TGTGCCAGCAGACAGACAGGGTGGTATGAGCAGTTCTTC. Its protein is CASRQTGWYEQFF.

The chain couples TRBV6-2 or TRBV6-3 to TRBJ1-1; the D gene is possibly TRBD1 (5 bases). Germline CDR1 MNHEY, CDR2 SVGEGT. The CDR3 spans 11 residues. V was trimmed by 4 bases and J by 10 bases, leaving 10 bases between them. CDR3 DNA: TGTGCCAGCAGTTGGGGCCGGGGAGCTTTCTTT. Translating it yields CASSWGRGAFF.

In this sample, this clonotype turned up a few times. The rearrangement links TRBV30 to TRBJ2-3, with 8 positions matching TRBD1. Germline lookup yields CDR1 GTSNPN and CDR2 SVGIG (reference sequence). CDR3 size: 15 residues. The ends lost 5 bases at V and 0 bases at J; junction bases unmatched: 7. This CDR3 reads CAWSQGARSTDTQYF. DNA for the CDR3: TGTGCCTGGTCGCAGGGGGCAAGAAGCACAGATACGCAGTATTTT.

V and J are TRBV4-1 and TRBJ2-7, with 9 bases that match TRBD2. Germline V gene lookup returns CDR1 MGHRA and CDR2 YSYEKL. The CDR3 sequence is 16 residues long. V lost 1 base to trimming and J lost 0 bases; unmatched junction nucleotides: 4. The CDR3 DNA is TGCGCCAGCAGCCAAGTCGGACTAGCGAGCTCCTACGAGCAGTACGTC. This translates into CASSQVGLASSYEQYV.

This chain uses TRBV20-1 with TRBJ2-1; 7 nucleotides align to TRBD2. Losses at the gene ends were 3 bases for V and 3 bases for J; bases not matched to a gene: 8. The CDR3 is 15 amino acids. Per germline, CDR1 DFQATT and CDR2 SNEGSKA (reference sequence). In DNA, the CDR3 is TGCAGTGCTAGCCGGGCGGGAGAGGTCTACAATGAGCAGTTCTTC. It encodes CSASRAGEVYNEQFF.

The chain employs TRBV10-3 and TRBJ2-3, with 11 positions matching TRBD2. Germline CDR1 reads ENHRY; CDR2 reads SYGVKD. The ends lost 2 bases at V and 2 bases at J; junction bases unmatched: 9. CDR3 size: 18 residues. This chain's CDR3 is CAISEPGLAEDLTDTQYF. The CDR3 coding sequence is TGTGCCATCAGTGAGCCGGGACTAGCGGAGGACCTCACAGATACGCAGTATTTT.

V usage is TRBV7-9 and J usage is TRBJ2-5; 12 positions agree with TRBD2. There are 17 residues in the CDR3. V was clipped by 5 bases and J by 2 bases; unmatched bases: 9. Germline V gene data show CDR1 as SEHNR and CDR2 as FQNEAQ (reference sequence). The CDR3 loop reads CASSPWTSGKVQETQYF. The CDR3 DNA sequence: TGTGCCAGCAGCCCATGGACTAGCGGGAAGGTACAAGAGACCCAGTACTTC.